The 2 T cell receptor beta chains below all came from one sample that was sequenced in a study of T cell responses to AZD1222 COVID-19 vaccine. The protocol was immunoSEQ multiplex PCR, while the TCRdb copy is restricted to in-frame clones and leaves out a portion. The sample consists of 150,000 or so clones, 92% of them appearing once. Sample: peripheral blood, taken 28 days after the second AZD1222 dose. The receptors stem from an adult who received the AZD1222 COVID-19 vaccine.

This clone was recorded only once. This sequence joins TRBV5-4 and TRBJ2-2, with D tentatively TRBD1 or TRBD2 (7 bases each). Trimming removed 4 bases at V and 2 bases at J, with 12 bases between. CDR1 and CDR2 from the germline V gene are SGHNT and YYREEE (reference sequence). The CDR3 totals 15 residues. CDR3 sequence reads: CASSPGGGNTGELFF. CDR3 sequence (DNA): TGTGCCAGCAGCCCAGGGGGGGGAAACACCGGGGAGCTGTTTTTT.

The chain employs TRBV6-5 and TRBJ2-7, with TRBD1 identical over 7 bases. V shed 2 bases, J shed 2 bases, and the junction held 6 bases outside the gene matches. This CDR3 comprises 15 residues. From germline, CDR1 is MNHEY and CDR2 SVGAGI. The CDR3 nucleotides are TGTGCCAGCAGTTACGCCCTAGGACAGGCCTACGAGCAGTACTTC. Protein: CASSYALGQAYEQYF.